The 13 T cell receptor beta chains below come from one sample, sequenced in a study of cytomegalovirus exposure and HLA in healthy donors. The PCR contained 60 Vbeta and 13 Jbeta primers. Some clones are missing from TCRdb's copy, which holds only in-frame ones; the method was immunoSEQ multiplex PCR. The sample includes over 100,000 clones, about 86% of them seen just once. What was sequenced was PBMCs. The receptors here all came from a woman in her twenties or thirties in good health and CMV-seronegative.

The chain has TRBV5-4 and TRBJ1-2; D might be TRBD1 (6 bases). The CDR3 totals 16 residues. The germline V and J ends were trimmed by 3 bases and 4 bases, with 19 bases remaining between them. CDR1 and CDR2 (germline): SGHNT, YYREEE (reference sequence). For the CDR3, the DNA is TGTGCCAGCAGCTCTGGGGGCATAGGACAGAGCTATGGCTACACCTTC. Translation gives CASSSGGIGQSYGYTF.

The CDR3: CASSLVILTGELFF. The CDR3 DNA is TGTGCCAGCAGCTTGGTAATCTTGACCGGGGAGCTGTTTTTT. The V gene is TRBV5-6, the J gene TRBJ2-2; D not certain. The germline V gene has CDR1 SGHDT and CDR2 YYEEEE. This CDR3 region has 14 residues. V shed 0 bases and J shed 5 bases, with 8 bases lying between them.

The V call is TRBV7-9, the J call TRBJ2-3; 10 bases match TRBD2. The CDR3 is 14 amino acids. Germline CDR1 and CDR2: SEHNR and FQNEAQ (reference sequence). Trimming at V came to 10 bases and at J to 2 bases, leaving 6 bases not matched to a gene. CDR3 protein: CATPGLANTDTQYF. Written as DNA, the CDR3 is TGTGCCACCCCGGGACTAGCGAACACAGATACGCAGTATTTT.

This clone came up once. V is TRBV15 and J is TRBJ1-2, with D possibly matching TRBD1 (5 bases). Germline values: CDR1 LNHNV, CDR2 YYDKDF (reference sequence). The germline V and J ends were trimmed by 0 bases and 8 bases, with 19 bases remaining between them. This CDR3 has 16 amino acids. The CDR3 bases are TGTGCCACCAGCAGAGAGCGGGGGATATGGGCGTGGGGCTACACCTTC. As protein: CATSRERGIWAWGYTF.

V is TRBV7-2 and J is TRBJ2-7; a weak D match, TRBD2 (6 bases). The CDR3 extends over 15 amino acids. Germline values: CDR1 SGHTA, CDR2 FQGNSA. The V end lost 1 base, the J end lost 1 base, and 11 bases lay between the germline ends. The CDR3 coding sequence is TGTGCCAGCAGCTTAGGCGGCGGGATATCCTACGAGCAGTACTTC. Amino acid sequence: CASSLGGGISYEQYF.

The gene calls are TRBV7-2 and TRBJ2-1; 7 nucleotides match TRBD2. CDR1 is SGHTA and CDR2 is FQGNSA in the germline V gene. Losses at the gene ends were 2 bases for V and 4 bases for J; bases not matched to a gene: 5. The CDR3 spans 15 residues. This CDR3 reads CASSLLSSGYNEQFF. CDR3 DNA sequence: TGTGCCAGCAGCTTATTGTCTAGCGGATACAATGAGCAGTTCTTC.

V gene TRBV7-3 combines with J gene TRBJ2-3; weak D call: TRBD2 (6 bases). CDR1 SGHTA and CDR2 FQGTGA come from the germline V gene. The CDR3 is 14 amino acids. Trimming removed 5 bases at V and 2 bases at J, with 11 bases between. DNA for the CDR3: TGTGCCAGCAGCAACGGGGGTAACACAGATACGCAGTATTTT. This gives the protein CASSNGGNTDTQYF.

V gene TRBV11-2 combines with J gene TRBJ2-1, with 9 bases aligning to TRBD1. The CDR3 sequence is 16 residues long. Trimming took 4 bases from V and 4 from J; bases not matched to a gene: 8. The germline CDR1 and CDR2 sequences are SGHAT and FQNNGV. The CDR3 spells CASSYTGGQNYNEQFF. The DNA of the CDR3 is TGTGCCAGCAGCTATACAGGGGGCCAGAATTACAATGAGCAGTTCTTC.

The V call is TRBV6-5, the J call TRBJ1-2, with a tentative D call TRBD1 (6 bases). CDR1 MNHEY and CDR2 SVGAGI come from the germline V gene. V lost 6 bases and J 8 bases, leaving 10 bases between the germline ends. The CDR3 is made up of 11 amino acids. CDR3 bases: TGTGCCAGCAGGCTACAGGGCGGCTACACCTTC. It specifies CASRLQGGYTF.

This clone was picked up one time. The chain recombines TRBV11-2 with TRBJ2-3; a possible D gene is TRBD2 (6 bases). Per germline, CDR1 SGHAT and CDR2 FQNNGV. Trimming stripped 5 bases from V and 6 bases from J, with 15 bases between. The CDR3 runs 14 residues. The CDR3 DNA reads as TGTGCCAGCAGCCCCGGGCGGGACTCGGATACGCAGTATTTT. Residues: CASSPGRDSDTQYF.

The CDR3 coding sequence is TGTGCCACCGTCTCTGGAAACACCATATATTTT. Its protein product is CATVSGNTIYF. The rearrangement links TRBV19 to TRBJ1-3; D ambiguous. This CDR3 comprises 11 residues. Trimming took off 10 bases at V and 0 bases at J, with 4 bases between the two ends. The germline CDR1 and CDR2 sequences are LNHDA and SQIVND (reference sequence).

V is TRBV5-8 and J is TRBJ2-2, with D possibly TRBD2 on 5 matching bases. The CDR3 is 13 amino acids. V lost 6 bases to trimming and J lost 8 bases, with 14 bases between them. CDR1 and CDR2 (germline): SGHTS, YDEGEE. CDR3 in amino acids: CASNVLGKGELFF. CDR3 DNA: TGTGCCAGCAACGTTCTCGGGAAAGGGGAGCTGTTTTTT. The full variable domain, with the rest looked up from reference TRBV5-8 and TRBJ2-2, is EAGVTQSPTHLIKTRGQQATLRCSPISGHTSVYWYQQALGLGLQFLLWYDEGEERNRGNFPPRFSGRQFPNYSSELNVNALELEDSALYLCASNVLGKGELFFGEGSRLTVL.

The chain combines TRBV4-2 with TRBJ1-2; possible D gene TRBD1, 6 bases. The CDR3 has 12 amino acids. The V gene's germline CDR1 is LGHNA and CDR2 YNFKEQ. The V end lost 2 bases, the J end lost 6 bases, and 7 bases lay between the germline ends. CDR3 in DNA: TGTGCCAGCAGCCAATACAGGGATGGCTACACCTTC. It codes for CASSQYRDGYTF.